This entry features one T cell receptor (beta chain) sequence. Its antigen is not known. The V gene's germline CDR1 is SEHNR and CDR2 FQNEAQ (reference sequence). This CDR3 contains 15 residues. Trimming shortened V by 1 base and J by 6 bases, and 15 bases separated the two germline ends. Primers: 60 Vbeta forward and 13 Jbeta reverse. The assay was immunoSEQ multiplex PCR, and TCRdb's table has in-frame clones only and misses some. The sample consists of about 160,000 clones, roughly two thirds of them appearing once. These data come from a study of cytomegalovirus exposure and HLA in healthy donors. Regarding the study as a whole: The study reported that TCR beta sequences accurately predicted HLA-A and HLA-B alleles in most subjects. There were some V segments, including TRBV6-2 and TRBV6-3, excluded as indistinguishable. Later genetic work tied a missense DCLRE1C variant to beta-chain V and J trimming. When a later analysis was performed, an Asian-associated ancestry cluster reportedly had fewer N-insertions than the approximately 690-donor mean.

The receptor comes from a young woman in good health and CMV-seronegative. Sample: PBMCs. The V call is TRBV7-9, the J call TRBJ1-1; no definite D call. The CDR3 protein is CASSLGSVRGAEAFF. CDR3 nucleotide sequence: TGTGCCAGCAGCTTAGGGTCAGTACGCGGAGCTGAAGCTTTCTTT.